This T cell receptor (beta chain) stems from a study of OX40 agonist ivuxolimab in advanced cancers. General observations from the study: At 0.1 to 3.0 mg/kg and by week 6, clonal expansion occurred in CD4+ and CD8+ blood T cells. Among the lowest peripheral clonal expansion occurred in 0.1-3.0 mg/kg partial responders.

At cycle 4 day 1, cycle 7 day 1, and baseline, blood was sampled. Clones were sequenced by immunoSEQ multiplex PCR, and TCRdb holds only the in-frame ones, with some missing. The table lists 53,000 or so clones, 84% of them singletons, with 4.5% to 5.5% in the top ten. Turning to this clone: Its antigen is as yet unknown.

Germline-derived CDR1 and CDR2 are SGHNT and YYREEE (reference sequence). V dropped 4 bases and J dropped 3 bases, with 12 bases sitting between them. This CDR3 is built from 14 residues. This specimen was CD4+ or CD8+ T cells sorted from blood, taken in a trial of the OX40 agonist ivuxolimab. V is TRBV5-4 and J is TRBJ2-3; the D is unclear. This sequence originates from an adult with an advanced solid tumor such as melanoma, head and neck, liver or kidney cancer. The CDR3 DNA sequence: TGTGCCAGCAGCACCTCGGCCGGGACAGATACGCAGTATTTT. This codes for CASSTSAGTDTQYF.